This TCR beta chain comes out of a study of T cells after yellow fever vaccination. Looking at the study overall: Any fraction with a low cell number was prepared using SMART-Seq v4 Ultra Low Input.

The CDR3 sequence is 10 residues long. V shed 9 bases and J 9 bases; nucleotides not matched to a gene: 5. CDR1 is MNHEY and CDR2 is SMNVEV in the germline V gene (reference sequence). This clonotype was seen many times. Its antigen remains unidentified. General observations from the study: Clones that expanded after primary vaccination mostly reappeared after the booster (96% CD4, about 91% CD8).

In making TCR cDNA, 5'RACE template switching added a universal primer site and UMIs to it. TCRdb used MiXCR to reprocess the 5' RACE reads, holding one entry per CDR3 protein. The sample has 100,000 to 150,000 distinct CDR3 sequences; about 8.2% are singletons. Sequencing was performed on CD8+ T cells sorted from PBMCs, taken on the day of the yellow fever booster vaccination. The origin of this receptor is a man younger than 35 who received the YFV17D yellow fever vaccine. The chain uses TRBV27 and TRBJ2-7; 7 positions match TRBD1. The CDR3 spells CARTGVTQYF. CDR3 nucleotide sequence: TGTGCCAGAACAGGGGTCACGCAGTACTTC.